This passage covers 7 T cell receptor beta chains from one sample sequenced in a study of T cells in Graves' hyperthyroidism and ophthalmopathy. Amplification targeted TCR beta CDR3 regions from RNA transcripts. A set of HTBI primers served as the primers for a first-round RT-PCR of the TCR CDR3. A single record per CDR3 protein comes from TCRdb applying MiXCR to the multiplex PCR reads. Seen here are 300,000 to 400,000 distinct CDR3 sequences, around 20% observed once, and the top ten hold about 50%. The specimen sequenced was blood. The receptors shown here come from a woman in her forties or fifties with Graves' hyperthyroidism.

This clonotype was detected a few times. The chain uses TRBV5-1 and TRBJ2-2; unclear D gene. This CDR3 has 16 amino acids. The V and J ends lost 5 bases and 4 bases respectively, with 18 bases between them. Germline V CDR1 and CDR2: SGHRS, YFSETQ. Here the CDR3 reads CASSFTSGGITGELFF. DNA for the CDR3: TGCGCCAGCAGTTTTACTTCAGGTGGTATCACCGGGGAGCTGTTTTTT.

This rearrangement joins TRBV30 to TRBJ2-1; the match to TRBD2 covers 9 bases. This CDR3 contains 16 residues. The V gene end was trimmed by 4 bases and the J gene end by 1 base; junction bases not matched to a gene: 8. Germline assignment: CDR1 GTSNPN and CDR2 SVGIG (reference sequence). CDR3 bases: TGTGCCTGGATAAAAGGACTAGCGTCTTCCTACAATGAGCAGTTCTTC. Encoded protein: CAWIKGLASSYNEQFF.

This clonotype was seen more than once but under ten times. The V call is TRBV7-8, the J call TRBJ2-4, with D perhaps TRBD1 (6 bases). This CDR3 has 14 amino acids. Trimming stripped 5 bases from V and 0 bases from J, with 8 bases between. In germline, CDR1 is SGHVS, CDR2 FQNEAQ. The CDR3, as DNA: TGTGCCAGCAGCCCGGACAGAGCCAAAAACATTCAGTACTTC. The encoded protein is CASSPDRAKNIQYF.

This clonotype was counted only a few times. The chain couples TRBV20-1 to TRBJ1-1; 11 bases are shared with TRBD1. With V trimmed by 6 bases and J by 6 bases, 6 bases remained unmatched. The CDR3 covers 13 residues. CDR1 DFQATT and CDR2 SNEGSKA come from the germline V gene (reference sequence). The CDR3 region is CSAPGTGGSEAFF. The CDR3 DNA is TGCAGTGCCCCCGGGACAGGGGGTTCTGAAGCTTTCTTT.

This chain uses TRBV9 with TRBJ1-1, with unresolved D. Germline CDR1 and CDR2: SGDLS and YYNGEE. Trimming took 4 bases from V and 9 from J, leaving 13 bases between them. The CDR3 totals 12 residues. CDR3 sequence reads: CASSRHLLQAFF. In DNA, the CDR3 is TGTGCCAGCAGCAGACACCTCCTTCAAGCTTTCTTT.

This chain links TRBV19 with TRBJ2-2; 12 bases map to TRBD2. Trimming cost V 4 bases and J 6 bases; bases outside gene matches: 3. The CDR3 has 15 amino acids. Germline V gene sequence: CDR1 LNHDA, CDR2 SQIVND (reference sequence). CDR3 nucleotide sequence: TGTGCCAGTAGTACGACTAGCGGGAGCGCCGGGGAGCTGTTTTTT. It is translated as CASSTTSGSAGELFF.

In this sample, this clonotype turned up a few times. A read error may explain this, as a much larger clone is one base away. The J gene is TRBJ2-5, the V gene TRBV11-1; D may be TRBD1 (6 bases). The CDR3 length is 14 residues. Germline V gives CDR1 SGHAT, CDR2 FQDESV (reference sequence). CDR3 protein: CVSSLGQHQETQYF. The CDR3 DNA sequence: TGTGTCAGCAGCCTGGGACAACACCAAGAGACCCAGTACTTC. Full variable domain (remainder filled in from reference TRBV11-1 and TRBJ2-5): EAEVAQSPRYKITEKSQAVAFWCDPISGHATLYWYRQILGQGPELLVQFQDESVVDDSQLPKDRFSAERLKGVDSTLKIQPAELGDSAMYLCVSSLGQHQETQYFGPGTRLLVL.